This T cell receptor (beta chain) emerged from a study of blood T cell repertoires in COVID-19. Between the trimmed V and J ends, which lost 4 bases and 7 bases, there was a span of 11 bases. The germline V gene has CDR1 MNHEY and CDR2 SMNVEV (reference sequence). The CDR3 is 12 amino acids. Sequencing used immunoSEQ multiplex PCR; TCRdb keeps in-frame clones, though not all of them. The sample has over 300,000 clones, over 75% seen once. The chain employs TRBV27 and TRBJ2-7, with D possibly matching TRBD1 (6 bases). The sequence derives from a human donor in a cohort sampled during active COVID-19. Sequenced input: peripheral blood. CDR3 sequence (DNA): TGTGCCAGCAGTTCTACAGGGAAAGAGCAGTACTTC. It translates to CASSSTGKEQYF.